Shown below are 22 T cell receptor beta chains from a single sample sequenced in a study of blood T cells in healthy people across ages. A second PCR, run for roughly 7 to 12 cycles, used a sample-barcoded 5' primer plus a J-beta primer mix. A single record per CDR3 protein comes from TCRdb applying MiXCR to the 5' RACE reads. This sample has around 710,000 distinct CDR3 sequences, with roughly 47% found just once. Source material: blood. Receptors originate from a woman in her fifties or sixties in good health.

The genes are TRBV29-1 and TRBJ1-2; D remains unclear. Trimming left V 2 bases short and J 1 base short, with 5 bases between. Per the germline V gene, CDR1 is SQVTM and CDR2 is ANQGSEA. The CDR3 sequence is 12 residues long. The CDR3 DNA reads TGCAGCGTTGAAAGCGATAACTATGGCTACACCTTC. Protein: CSVESDNYGYTF.

This clonotype was recorded a few times. V is TRBV7-9 and J is TRBJ2-3; 10 nucleotides align to TRBD2. The CDR3 is 18 residues long. Germline V gives CDR1 SEHNR, CDR2 FQNEAQ (reference sequence). Germline trimming cut 0 bases from V and 0 bases from J; bases unmatched to any gene: 6. The CDR3 nucleotides read TGTGCCAGCAGCTTAGCGCTAACTAGCGGGGTGAGCACAGATACGCAGTATTTT. Translating it yields CASSLALTSGVSTDTQYF.

This clonotype was recorded once. The chain combines TRBV20-1 with TRBJ2-1; possible D gene TRBD2, 6 bases. The CDR3 loop spans 14 amino acids. Trimming cost V 4 bases and J 2 bases, with 12 bases left between them. The germline V gene has CDR1 DFQATT and CDR2 SNEGSKA (reference sequence). The CDR3, as DNA: TGCAGTGCTACCCGGGGAGGTACCTACAATGAGCAGTTCTTC. Translation gives CSATRGGTYNEQFF.

V is TRBV6-6 and J is TRBJ2-2, with D possibly TRBD2 on 6 matching bases. The germline CDR1 and CDR2 sequences are MNHNY and SVGAGI (reference sequence). The germline V and J ends were trimmed by 11 bases and 6 bases, with 19 bases remaining between them. The CDR3 is 14 amino acids. The CDR3 spells CASSGSSDPGELFF. CDR3 nucleotide sequence: TGTGCCTCCTCCGGCTCTAGCGATCCCGGGGAGCTGTTTTTT.

V is TRBV3-1 and J is TRBJ2-7; TRBD2 is a possible D gene (5 bases). V lost 6 bases to trimming and J lost 7 bases, with 10 bases between them. The CDR3 length is 11 residues. CDR1 LGHDT and CDR2 YNNKEL come from the germline V gene (reference sequence). This chain's CDR3 is CASSGSNEQYF. In DNA, the CDR3 is TGTGCCAGCAGTGGGAGCAATGAGCAGTACTTC.

This sequence joins TRBV7-2 and TRBJ2-7; D may be TRBD1 (5 bases). Per the germline V gene, CDR1 is SGHTA and CDR2 is FQGNSA. The V end was cut by 3 bases, the J end by 1 base, with 10 bases between. This CDR3 comprises 14 residues. The CDR3: CASSFGAISYEQYF. The CDR3, as DNA: TGTGCCAGCAGCTTTGGGGCGATTTCCTACGAGCAGTACTTC.

This clonotype was picked up a small number of times. The genes are TRBV5-1 and TRBJ2-3, with TRBD2 matching over 11 bases. CDR3 size: 17 residues. The germline V gene has CDR1 SGHRS and CDR2 YFSETQ. V was pared by 3 bases and J by 2 bases, with 8 bases of the junction left unmatched. The CDR3 DNA reads as TGCGCCAGCAGCTCAACCGGGACTAGCGGTATCACAGATACGCAGTATTTT. It specifies CASSSTGTSGITDTQYF.

This sequence joins TRBV13 and TRBJ2-1; maybe TRBD2 (6 bases). This CDR3 is 17 amino acids long. Trimming removed 2 bases from V and 0 bases from J, with 14 bases in between. The V gene's germline CDR1 is PRHDT and CDR2 FYEKMQ (reference sequence). The CDR3 DNA reads TGTGCCAGCAGCTTAAGTAGCGGAACCCCCTCCTACAATGAGCAGTTCTTC. Translating it yields CASSLSSGTPSYNEQFF.

This clonotype was picked up a small number of times. The chain recombines TRBV2 with TRBJ1-5; 9 bases line up with TRBD1. This CDR3 is built from 14 residues. After removal of 8 bases from V and 5 bases from J, the junction contained 7 bases not matched to a gene. Looked up from germline, CDR1 is SNHLY and CDR2 is FYNNEI. The CDR3 DNA reads as TGTGCCAGCGGGCAGGGACAGGGTGATCAGCCCCAGCATTTT. It codes for CASGQGQGDQPQHF.

This chain connects TRBV5-1 to TRBJ2-5; a weak D match, TRBD2 (6 bases). Germline assignment: CDR1 SGHRS and CDR2 YFSETQ. V was pared by 4 bases and J by 1 base, with 11 bases between. This CDR3 spans 14 amino acids. The CDR3 DNA follows: TGCGCCAGCAGCCTGAGGAGGGCCCAAGAGACCCAGTACTTC. Amino acid sequence: CASSLRRAQETQYF.

This rearrangement joins TRBV4-3 to TRBJ2-7; no clear D gene. The CDR3 is 15 amino acids. CDR1 is LGHNA, CDR2 YSLEER, per germline. V was shortened by 0 bases and J by 0 bases, with 9 bases between the two germline ends. DNA for the CDR3: TGCGCCAGCAGCCAAGAGTACGGGTACTCCTACGAGCAGTACTTC. Amino acids: CASSQEYGYSYEQYF.

The rearrangement uses TRBV5-6 and TRBJ2-2; D is unresolved. Germline lookup yields CDR1 SGHDT and CDR2 YYEEEE. Trimming shortened V by 0 bases and J by 0 bases, and 6 bases separated the two germline ends. The CDR3 spans 15 residues. CDR3 coding DNA: TGTGCCAGCAGCTTGGGAAGAACGAACACCGGGGAGCTGTTTTTT. Amino acids: CASSLGRTNTGELFF.

CDR3 sequence: CASSQSGTASYEQYF. The CDR3 region has the DNA TGCGCCAGCAGCCAGTCCGGGACCGCCTCCTACGAGCAGTACTTC. The rearrangement links TRBV4-1 to TRBJ2-7; tentatively, D is TRBD1 or TRBD2 (5 bases each). Deletions cut 3 bases from V and 0 bases from J, with 12 bases between. Germline V gene lookup returns CDR1 MGHRA and CDR2 YSYEKL. The length of the CDR3 is 15 residues.

As to this clonotype: One junction end disagrees with the germline gene, perhaps due to a read error. J is TRBJ2-7 and V is TRBV11-2, with 9 positions matching TRBD1. The J call is in doubt because the DNA end fits TRBJ2-4 better. The CDR3 is 16 residues long. CDR1 and CDR2 from the germline V gene are SGHAT and FQNNGV. The CDR3 coding sequence is TGTGCCGGCAGCTTAAGGGCGGGACAGGGAGGAGACATTCAGTACTTC. Residues: CAGSLRAGQGGDIQYF.

This clonotype was detected a few times. This sequence joins TRBV5-1 and TRBJ2-3; D is ambiguous. The germline gives CDR1 SGHRS, CDR2 YFSETQ. The CDR3 runs 11 residues. Deletions cut 7 bases from V and 6 bases from J, with 9 bases between. The CDR3 bases are TGCGCCAGCCACCACCCGGATACGCAGTATTTT. It codes for CASHHPDTQYF.

This chain links TRBV7-2 with TRBJ2-7, with D possibly being TRBD2 (6 bases). Germline V CDR1 and CDR2: SGHTA, FQGNSA. Trimming pared 0 bases from V and 3 bases from J, leaving 12 bases between. The CDR3 loop spans 15 amino acids. DNA of the CDR3: TGTGCCAGCAGCTTAGCTGATGGAGGGGTCTACGAGCAGTACTTC. Encoded protein: CASSLADGGVYEQYF.

This chain joins TRBV20-1 and TRBJ1-3; 9 bases line up with TRBD1. Unmatched junction bases numbered 7, after V lost 5 bases and J lost 5 bases. This CDR3 region has 14 residues. The germline V gene has CDR1 DFQATT and CDR2 SNEGSKA (reference sequence). Written as DNA, the CDR3 is TGCAGTGCTGTACCCGGGACAGGGAGAAACACCATATATTTT. Residues: CSAVPGTGRNTIYF.

The V call is TRBV10-3, the J call TRBJ2-5; D is possibly TRBD1 or TRBD2 (5 bases each). The CDR3 is 16 residues long. CDR1 and CDR2 from the germline V gene are ENHRY and SYGVKD. V lost 0 bases, J lost 2 bases, and 13 bases lay in between. CDR3 in amino acids: CAISESGRESQETQYF. DNA for the CDR3: TGTGCCATCAGTGAGTCAGGCAGGGAGTCTCAAGAGACCCAGTACTTC.

This clonotype has only a few counts. V is TRBV5-1 and J is TRBJ2-3; TRBD2 aligns across 12 bases. The V gene's germline CDR1 is SGHRS and CDR2 YFSETQ. The CDR3 sequence is 18 residues long. J gave up 6 bases and V 3 bases, and 14 bases lay outside the gene matches. CDR3 in amino acids: CASSSHTSGGTLQDTQYF. CDR3 in DNA: TGCGCCAGCAGCTCTCATACTAGCGGGGGGACCCTCCAGGATACGCAGTATTTT.

This clonotype was seen a few times. The genes are TRBV24-1 and TRBJ2-7; perhaps TRBD1 as D (6 bases). Trimming pared 2 bases from V and 7 bases from J, leaving 20 bases between. This CDR3 contains 16 residues. From germline, CDR1 is KGHDR and CDR2 SFDVKD. The chain's CDR3 is CATSDSSDRLGDEQYF. As DNA, the CDR3 is TGTGCCACCAGTGATTCTTCTGACAGGCTGGGGGATGAGCAGTACTTC.

This clonotype showed up just a few times. The gene calls are TRBV12-3 or TRBV12-4 and TRBJ1-5, with D possibly being TRBD1 (5 bases). V lost 5 bases and J 4 bases, leaving 18 bases between the germline ends. The CDR3 runs 16 residues. CDR3 residues: CASSPKPGRVNQPQHF. The CDR3 DNA reads as TGTGCCAGCAGTCCTAAACCGGGCAGGGTAAATCAGCCCCAGCATTTT.

The genes are TRBV4-2 and TRBJ1-4, with 7 positions matching TRBD1. The CDR3 is 16 amino acids. V gave up 0 bases and J gave up 13 bases; unmatched junction bases: 14. CDR1 is LGHNA and CDR2 is YNFKEQ in the germline V gene. The chain's CDR3 is CASSQELTGTRSGLFF. The DNA for the CDR3 is TGTGCCAGCAGCCAAGAATTGACAGGGACCAGGTCCGGACTGTTTTTT.